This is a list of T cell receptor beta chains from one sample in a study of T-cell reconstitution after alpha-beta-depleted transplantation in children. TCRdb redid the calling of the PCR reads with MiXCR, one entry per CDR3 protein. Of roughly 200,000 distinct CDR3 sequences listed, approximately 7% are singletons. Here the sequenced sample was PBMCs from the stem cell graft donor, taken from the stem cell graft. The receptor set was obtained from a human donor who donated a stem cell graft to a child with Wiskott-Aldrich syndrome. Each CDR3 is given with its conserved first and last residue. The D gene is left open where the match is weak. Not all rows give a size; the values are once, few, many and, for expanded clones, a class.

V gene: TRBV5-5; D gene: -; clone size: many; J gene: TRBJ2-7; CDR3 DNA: TGTGCCAGCAGCTTGGGGCTACCCTACGAGCAGTACTTC; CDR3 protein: CASSLGLPYEQYF
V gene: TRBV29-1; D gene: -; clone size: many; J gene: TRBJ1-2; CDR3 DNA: TGCAGCGTTTTGACAGAAAACTATGGCTACACCTTC; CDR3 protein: CSVLTENYGYTF
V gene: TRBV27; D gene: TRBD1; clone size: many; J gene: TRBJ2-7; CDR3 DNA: TGTGCCAGCAGTTCAACAGGGGTCCACGAGCAGTACTTC; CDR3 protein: CASSSTGVHEQYF
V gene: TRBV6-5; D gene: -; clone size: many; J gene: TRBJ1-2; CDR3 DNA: TGTGCCAGCAGTACCGAGGACAAGGATTATGGCTACACCTTC; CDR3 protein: CASSTEDKDYGYTF
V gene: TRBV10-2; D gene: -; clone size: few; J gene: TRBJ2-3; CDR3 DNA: TGCGCCAGCAGTGAGTCAGGGCTGGACACGCAGTATTTT; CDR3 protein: CASSESGLDTQYF
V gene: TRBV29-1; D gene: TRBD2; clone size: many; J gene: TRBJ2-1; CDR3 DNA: TGCAGCGTTGAGGACGGGAGGCTTACCCATGAGCAGTTCTTC; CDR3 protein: CSVEDGRLTHEQFF
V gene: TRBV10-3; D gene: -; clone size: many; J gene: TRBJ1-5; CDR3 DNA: TGTGCCATCCGAGACAGTGGCCCCAATCAGCCCCAGCATTTT; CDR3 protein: CAIRDSGPNQPQHF
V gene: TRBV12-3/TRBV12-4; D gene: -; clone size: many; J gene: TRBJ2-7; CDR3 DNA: TGTGCCAGCAGTTTAATCATCCACGAGCAGTACTTC; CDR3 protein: CASSLIIHEQYF
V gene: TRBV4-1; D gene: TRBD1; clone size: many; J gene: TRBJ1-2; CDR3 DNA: TGCGCCAGCAGCCTTCGGGACAGGGTAGGGTATGGCTACACCTTC; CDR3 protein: CASSLRDRVGYGYTF
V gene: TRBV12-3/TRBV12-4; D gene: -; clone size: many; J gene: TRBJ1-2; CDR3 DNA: TGTGCCAGCAGTCTCCTCGGGGGTACTGGCTACACCTTC; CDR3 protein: CASSLLGGTGYTF
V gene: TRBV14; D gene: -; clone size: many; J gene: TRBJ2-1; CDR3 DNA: TGTGCCAGCAACCACTTAAGGTACAATGAGCAGTTCTTC; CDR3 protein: CASNHLRYNEQFF
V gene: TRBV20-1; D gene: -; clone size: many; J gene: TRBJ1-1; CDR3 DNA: TGCAGTGCTAGGCCCCGAGGAGGGGGAGCTTTCTTT; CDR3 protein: CSARPRGGGAFF
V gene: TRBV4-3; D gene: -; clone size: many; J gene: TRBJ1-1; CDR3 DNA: TGCGCCAGCAGCCATCTGGGGGGGGAAGTAGAAGCTTTCTTT; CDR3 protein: CASSHLGGEVEAFF
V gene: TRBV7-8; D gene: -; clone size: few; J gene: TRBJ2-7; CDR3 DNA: TGTGCCAGCAGCGAACAGGCCTACGAGCAGTACTTC; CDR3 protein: CASSEQAYEQYF
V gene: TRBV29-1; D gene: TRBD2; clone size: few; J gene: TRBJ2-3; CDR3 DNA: TGCAGCGCCCTGGGGGGGGGGGACACAGATACGCAGTATTTT; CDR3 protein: CSALGGGDTDTQYF
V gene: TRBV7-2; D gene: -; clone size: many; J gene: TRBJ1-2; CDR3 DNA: TGTGCCAGCAGCCTCGGGGGACTTTCTTACACCTTC; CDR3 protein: CASSLGGLSYTF
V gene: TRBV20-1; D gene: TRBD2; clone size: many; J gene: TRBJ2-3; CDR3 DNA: TGCAGTGCCGAAATAACTAGCGGCGAACCCACAGATACGCAGTATTTT; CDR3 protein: CSAEITSGEPTDTQYF
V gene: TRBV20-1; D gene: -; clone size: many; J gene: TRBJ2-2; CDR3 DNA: TGCAGTGCTAGACAGCCGAACACCGGGGAGCTGTTTTTT; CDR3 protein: CSARQPNTGELFF
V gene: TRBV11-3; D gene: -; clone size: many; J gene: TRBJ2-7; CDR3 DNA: TGTGCCAGCAGCTTAGGGGAAAGGAGCTCCTACGAGCAGTACTTC; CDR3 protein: CASSLGERSSYEQYF
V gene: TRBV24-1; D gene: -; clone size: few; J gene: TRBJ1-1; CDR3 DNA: TGTGCCACCAGTGATTACAGTGGAGTTGAAGCTTTCTTT; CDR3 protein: CATSDYSGVEAFF
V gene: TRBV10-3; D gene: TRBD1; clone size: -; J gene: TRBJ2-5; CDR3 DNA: TGTGCCATCAGTGAGTTTGAATCCTTTACAGGGGAAGGTAGAGAGACCCAGTACTTC; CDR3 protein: CAISEFESFTGEGRETQYF
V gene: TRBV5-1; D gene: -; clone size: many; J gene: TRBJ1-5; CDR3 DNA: TGCGCCAGCAGCTGGCCCCGGGCTGAAAGCAATCAGCCCCAGCATTTT; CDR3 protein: CASSWPRAESNQPQHF
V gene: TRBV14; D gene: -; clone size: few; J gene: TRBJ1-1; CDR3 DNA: TGTGCCAGCAGCCAAGTTTCCAGCTTTTACACTGAAGCTTTCTTT; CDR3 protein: CASSQVSSFYTEAFF
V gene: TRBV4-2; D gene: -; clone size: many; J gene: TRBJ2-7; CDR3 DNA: TGTGCCAGCAGCCAAGATCGGACAGGGAGCGGGGGGAGCTCCTACGAGCAGTACTTC; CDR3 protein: CASSQDRTGSGGSSYEQYF